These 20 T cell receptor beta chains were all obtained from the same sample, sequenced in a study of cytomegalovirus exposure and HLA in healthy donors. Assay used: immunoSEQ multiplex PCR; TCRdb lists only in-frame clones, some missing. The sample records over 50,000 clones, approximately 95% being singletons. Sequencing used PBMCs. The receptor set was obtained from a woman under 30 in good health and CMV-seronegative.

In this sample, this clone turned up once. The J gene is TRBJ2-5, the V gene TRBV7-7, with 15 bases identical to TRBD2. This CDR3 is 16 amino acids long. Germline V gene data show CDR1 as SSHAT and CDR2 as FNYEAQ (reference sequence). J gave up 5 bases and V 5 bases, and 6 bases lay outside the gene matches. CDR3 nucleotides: TGTGCCAGCAGCCTCGGGACTAGCGGGAGGTTGGAGACCCAGTACTTC. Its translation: CASSLGTSGRLETQYF. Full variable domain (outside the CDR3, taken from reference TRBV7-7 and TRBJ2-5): GAGVSQSPRYKVTKRGQDVTLRCDPISSHATLYWYQQALGQGPEFLTYFNYEAQPDKSGLPSDRFSAERPEGSISTLTIQRTEQRDSAMYRCASSLGTSGRLETQYFGPGTRLLVL.

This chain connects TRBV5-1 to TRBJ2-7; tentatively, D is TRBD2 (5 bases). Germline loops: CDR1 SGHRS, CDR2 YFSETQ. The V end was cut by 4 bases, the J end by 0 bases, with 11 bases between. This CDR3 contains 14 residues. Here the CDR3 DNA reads TGCGCCAGCAGCCCCCGGGAAAGCTCCTACGAGCAGTACTTC. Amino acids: CASSPRESSYEQYF.

This CDR3 is CSVDGGRGSYEQYF. CDR3 sequence (DNA): TGCAGCGTTGACGGGGGCAGGGGGTCCTACGAGCAGTACTTC. This chain connects TRBV29-1 to TRBJ2-7; D is possibly TRBD1 (7 bases). CDR1 and CDR2 (germline): SQVTM, ANQGSEA. Trimming removed 3 bases from V and 1 base from J, with 13 bases in between. This CDR3 is built from 14 residues.

The CDR3 region is CASSYRGQMNTEAFF. The CDR3 DNA reads as TGTGCCAGCAGTTACCGGGGACAGATGAACACTGAAGCTTTCTTT. V is TRBV6-5 and J is TRBJ1-1; 7 bases align to TRBD1. There are 15 residues in the CDR3. Germline CDR1 MNHEY, CDR2 SVGAGI. Germline trimming cut 2 bases from V and 0 bases from J; bases unmatched to any gene: 3.

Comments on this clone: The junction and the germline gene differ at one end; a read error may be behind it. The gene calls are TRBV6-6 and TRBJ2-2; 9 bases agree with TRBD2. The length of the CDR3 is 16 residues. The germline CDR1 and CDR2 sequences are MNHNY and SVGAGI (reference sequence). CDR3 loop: CASKGRGGLNAGELFF. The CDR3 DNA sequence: TGTGCCAGCAAGGGGCGGGGGGGCCTGAACGCCGGGGAGCTGTTTTTT.

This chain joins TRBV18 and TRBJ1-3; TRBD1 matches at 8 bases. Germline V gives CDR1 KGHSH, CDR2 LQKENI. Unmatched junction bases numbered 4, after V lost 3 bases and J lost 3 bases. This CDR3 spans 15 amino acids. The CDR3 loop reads CASSPRTGFGNTIYF. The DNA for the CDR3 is TGTGCCAGCTCACCCAGGACAGGGTTTGGAAACACCATATATTTT.

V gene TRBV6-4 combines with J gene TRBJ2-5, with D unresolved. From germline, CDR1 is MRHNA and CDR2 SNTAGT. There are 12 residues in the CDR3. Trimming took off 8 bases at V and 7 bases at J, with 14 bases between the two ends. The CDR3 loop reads CASFRYSGTQYF. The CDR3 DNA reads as TGTGCCAGCTTTCGCTATTCCGGGACCCAGTACTTC.

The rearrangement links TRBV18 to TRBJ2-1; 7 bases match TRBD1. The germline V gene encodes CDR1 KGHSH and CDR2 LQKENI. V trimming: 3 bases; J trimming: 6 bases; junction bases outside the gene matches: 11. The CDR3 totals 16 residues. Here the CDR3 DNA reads TGTGCCAGCTCACCCCGGCCTTGGACAGGCCGCAATGAGCAGTTCTTC. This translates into CASSPRPWTGRNEQFF.

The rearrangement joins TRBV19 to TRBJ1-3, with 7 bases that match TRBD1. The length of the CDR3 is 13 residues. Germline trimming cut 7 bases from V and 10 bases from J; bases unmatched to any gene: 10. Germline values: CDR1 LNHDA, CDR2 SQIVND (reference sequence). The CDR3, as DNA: TGTGCCAGTAACCTCCCCCCACAGGGGACCATATATTTT. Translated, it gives CASNLPPQGTIYF.

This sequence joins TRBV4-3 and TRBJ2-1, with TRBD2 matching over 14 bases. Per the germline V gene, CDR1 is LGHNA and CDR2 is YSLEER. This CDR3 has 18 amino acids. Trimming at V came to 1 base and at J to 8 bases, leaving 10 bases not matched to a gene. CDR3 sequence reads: CASSQGGAGTSGGYEQFF. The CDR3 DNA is TGCGCCAGCAGCCAAGGCGGGGCCGGGACTAGCGGGGGTTATGAGCAGTTCTTC.

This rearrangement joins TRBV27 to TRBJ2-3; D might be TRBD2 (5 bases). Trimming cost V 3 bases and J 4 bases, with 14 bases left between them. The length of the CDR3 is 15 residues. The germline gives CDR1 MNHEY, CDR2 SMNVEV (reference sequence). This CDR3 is CASSLVTGVPDTQYF. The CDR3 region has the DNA TGTGCCAGCAGTTTGGTTACCGGGGTCCCAGATACGCAGTATTTT.

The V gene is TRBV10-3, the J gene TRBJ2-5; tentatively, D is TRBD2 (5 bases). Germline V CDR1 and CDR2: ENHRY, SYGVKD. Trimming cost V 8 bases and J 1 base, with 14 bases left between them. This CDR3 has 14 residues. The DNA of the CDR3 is TGTGCCATCCGGGCCGCGGCGGGCCAAGAGACCCAGTACTTC. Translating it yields CAIRAAAGQETQYF.

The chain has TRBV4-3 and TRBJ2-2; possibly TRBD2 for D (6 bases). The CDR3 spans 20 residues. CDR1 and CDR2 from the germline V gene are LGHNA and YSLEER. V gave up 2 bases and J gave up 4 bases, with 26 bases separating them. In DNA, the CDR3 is TGCGCCAGCAGCCAACCCCCCCGAGGGGTGGGGGTCGGGGGCACCGGGGAGCTGTTTTTT. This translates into CASSQPPRGVGVGGTGELFF.

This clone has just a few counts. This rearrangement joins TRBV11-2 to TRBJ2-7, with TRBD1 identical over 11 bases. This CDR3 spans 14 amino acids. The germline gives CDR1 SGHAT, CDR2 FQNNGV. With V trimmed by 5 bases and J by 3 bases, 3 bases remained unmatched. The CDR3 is CASSVGTGGYEQYF. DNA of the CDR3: TGTGCCAGCAGCGTCGGGACAGGGGGCTACGAGCAGTACTTC.

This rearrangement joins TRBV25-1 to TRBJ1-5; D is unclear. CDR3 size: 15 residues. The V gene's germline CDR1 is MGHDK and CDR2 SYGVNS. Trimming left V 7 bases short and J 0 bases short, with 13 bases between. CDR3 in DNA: TGTGCCAGCACCCCACGGGGAGGTAGCAATCAGCCCCAGCATTTT. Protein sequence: CASTPRGGSNQPQHF.

The CDR3 protein is CASSPREGPGNTIYF. The DNA of the CDR3 is TGTGCCAGCTCACCCCGGGAGGGCCCTGGAAACACCATATATTTT. This chain links TRBV18 with TRBJ1-3; no definite D call. The germline V gene has CDR1 KGHSH and CDR2 LQKENI. The germline V and J ends were trimmed by 3 bases and 2 bases, with 11 bases remaining between them. This CDR3 is 15 amino acids long. Variable domain in full (rest from reference TRBV18 and TRBJ1-3): NAGVMQNPRHLVRRRGQEARLRCSPMKGHSHVYWYRQLPEEGLKFMVYLQKENIIDESGMPKERFSAEFPKEGPSILRIQQVVRGDSAAYFCASSPREGPGNTIYFGEGSWLTVV.

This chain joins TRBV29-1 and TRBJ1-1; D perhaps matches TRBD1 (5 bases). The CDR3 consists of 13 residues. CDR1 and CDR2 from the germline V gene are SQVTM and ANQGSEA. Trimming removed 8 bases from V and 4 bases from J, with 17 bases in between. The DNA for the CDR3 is TGCAGCTACTACCCCGGGGGGAGCACTGAAGCTTTCTTT. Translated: CSYYPGGSTEAFF. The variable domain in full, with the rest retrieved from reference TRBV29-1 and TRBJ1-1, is SAVISQKPSRDICQRGTSLTIQCQVDSQVTMMFWYRQQPGQSLTLIATANQGSEATYESGFVIDKFPISRPNLTFSTLTVSNMSPEDSSIYLCSYYPGGSTEAFFGQGTRLTVV.

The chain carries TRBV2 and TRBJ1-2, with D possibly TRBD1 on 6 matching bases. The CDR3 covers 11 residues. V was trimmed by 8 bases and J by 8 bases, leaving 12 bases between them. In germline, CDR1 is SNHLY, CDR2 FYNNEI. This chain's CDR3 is CASGGGGGYTF. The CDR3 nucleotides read TGTGCCAGCGGTGGTGGGGGCGGCTACACCTTC.

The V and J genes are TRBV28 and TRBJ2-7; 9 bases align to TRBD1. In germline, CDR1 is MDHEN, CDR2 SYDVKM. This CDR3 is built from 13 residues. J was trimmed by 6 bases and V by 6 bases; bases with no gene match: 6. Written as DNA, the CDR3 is TGTGCCAGCAGCCAGGACAGGGGAGGCGAGCAGTACTTC. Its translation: CASSQDRGGEQYF.

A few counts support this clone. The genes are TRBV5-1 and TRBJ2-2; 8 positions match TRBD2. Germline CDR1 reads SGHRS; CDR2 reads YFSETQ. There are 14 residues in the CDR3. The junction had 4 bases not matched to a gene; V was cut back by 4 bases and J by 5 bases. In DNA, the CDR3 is TGCGCCAGCAGCGGGACTAGTGGTACCGGGGAGCTGTTTTTT. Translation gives CASSGTSGTGELFF.